This T cell receptor beta chain stems from a study of OX40 agonist ivuxolimab in advanced cancers. With regard to this clone: Its specificity is unknown.

Blood draws occurred at baseline, cycle 4 day 1, and cycle 7 day 1. Using immunoSEQ multiplex PCR, the repertoire was profiled, and TCRdb retains in-frame clones only, with some absent. The sample yields some 58,000 clones, approximately 86% seen once. General study findings and limits: Antigens targeted by the expanded peripheral T cells were not determined.

The sample was CD4+ or CD8+ T cells sorted from blood, taken in a trial of the OX40 agonist ivuxolimab. The clonotype originates from an adult with an advanced solid tumor such as melanoma, head and neck, liver or kidney cancer.

The CDR3 here is CASSIFPTDTQYF. As DNA, the CDR3 is TGTGCCAGTAGTATATTCCCCACAGATACGCAGTATTTT. This chain links TRBV19 with TRBJ2-3, with D uncertain. In germline, CDR1 is LNHDA, CDR2 SQIVND (reference sequence). The CDR3 is made up of 13 amino acids. V lost 2 bases, J lost 2 bases, and 5 bases lay in between.